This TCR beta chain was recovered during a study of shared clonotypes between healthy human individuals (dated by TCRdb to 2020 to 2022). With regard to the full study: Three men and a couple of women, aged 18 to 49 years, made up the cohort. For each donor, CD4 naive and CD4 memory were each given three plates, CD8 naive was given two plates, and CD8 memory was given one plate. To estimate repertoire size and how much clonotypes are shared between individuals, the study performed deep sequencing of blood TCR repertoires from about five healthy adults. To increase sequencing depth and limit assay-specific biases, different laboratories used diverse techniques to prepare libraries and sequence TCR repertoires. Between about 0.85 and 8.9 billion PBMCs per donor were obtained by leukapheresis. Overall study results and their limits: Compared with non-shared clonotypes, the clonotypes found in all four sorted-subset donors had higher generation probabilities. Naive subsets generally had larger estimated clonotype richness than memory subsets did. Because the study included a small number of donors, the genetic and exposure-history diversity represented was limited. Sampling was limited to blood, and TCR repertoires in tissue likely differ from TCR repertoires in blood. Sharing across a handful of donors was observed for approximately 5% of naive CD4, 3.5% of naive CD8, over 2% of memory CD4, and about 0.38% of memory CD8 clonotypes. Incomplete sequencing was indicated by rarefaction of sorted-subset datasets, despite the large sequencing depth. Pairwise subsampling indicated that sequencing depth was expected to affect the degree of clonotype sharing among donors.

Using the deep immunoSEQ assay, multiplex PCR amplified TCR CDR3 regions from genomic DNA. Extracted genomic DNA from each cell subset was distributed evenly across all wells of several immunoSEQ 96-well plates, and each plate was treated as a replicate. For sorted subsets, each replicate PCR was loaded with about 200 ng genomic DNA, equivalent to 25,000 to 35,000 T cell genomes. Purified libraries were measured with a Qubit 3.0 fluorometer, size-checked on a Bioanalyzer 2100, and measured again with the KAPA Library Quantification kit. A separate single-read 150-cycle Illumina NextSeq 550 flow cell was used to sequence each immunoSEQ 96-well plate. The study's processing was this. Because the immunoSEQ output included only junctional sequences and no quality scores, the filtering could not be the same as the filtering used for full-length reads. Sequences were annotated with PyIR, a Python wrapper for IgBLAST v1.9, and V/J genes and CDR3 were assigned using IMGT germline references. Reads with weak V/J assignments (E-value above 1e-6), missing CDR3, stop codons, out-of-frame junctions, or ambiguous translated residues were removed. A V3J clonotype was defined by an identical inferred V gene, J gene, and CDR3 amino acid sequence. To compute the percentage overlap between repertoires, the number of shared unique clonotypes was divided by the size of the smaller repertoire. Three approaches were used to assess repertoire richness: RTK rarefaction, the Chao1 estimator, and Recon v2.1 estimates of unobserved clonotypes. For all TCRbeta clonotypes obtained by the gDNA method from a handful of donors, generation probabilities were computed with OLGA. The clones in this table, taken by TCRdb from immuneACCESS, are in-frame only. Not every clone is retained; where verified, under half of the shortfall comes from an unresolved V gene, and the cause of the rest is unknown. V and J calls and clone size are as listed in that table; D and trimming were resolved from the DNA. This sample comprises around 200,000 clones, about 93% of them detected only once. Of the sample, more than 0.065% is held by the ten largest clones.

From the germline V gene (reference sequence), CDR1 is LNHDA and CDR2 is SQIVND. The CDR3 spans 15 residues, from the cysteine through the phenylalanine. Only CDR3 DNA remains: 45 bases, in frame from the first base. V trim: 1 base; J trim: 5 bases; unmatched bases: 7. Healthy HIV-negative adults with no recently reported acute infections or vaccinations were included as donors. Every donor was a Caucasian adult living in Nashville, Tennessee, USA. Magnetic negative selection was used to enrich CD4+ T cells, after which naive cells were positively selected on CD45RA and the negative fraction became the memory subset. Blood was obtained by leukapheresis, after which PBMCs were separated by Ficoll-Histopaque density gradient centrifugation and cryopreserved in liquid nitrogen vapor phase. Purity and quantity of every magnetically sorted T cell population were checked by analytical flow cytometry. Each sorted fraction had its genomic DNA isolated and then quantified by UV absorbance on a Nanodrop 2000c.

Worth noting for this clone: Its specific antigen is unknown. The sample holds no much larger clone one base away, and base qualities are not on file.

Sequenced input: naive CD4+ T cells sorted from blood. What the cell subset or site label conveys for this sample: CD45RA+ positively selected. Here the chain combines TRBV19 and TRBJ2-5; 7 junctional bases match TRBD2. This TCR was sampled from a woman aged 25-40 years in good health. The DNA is TGTGCCAGTAGTATAGTCGCGGGAGATGGGGAGACCCAGTACTTC. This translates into CASSIVAGDGETQYF.